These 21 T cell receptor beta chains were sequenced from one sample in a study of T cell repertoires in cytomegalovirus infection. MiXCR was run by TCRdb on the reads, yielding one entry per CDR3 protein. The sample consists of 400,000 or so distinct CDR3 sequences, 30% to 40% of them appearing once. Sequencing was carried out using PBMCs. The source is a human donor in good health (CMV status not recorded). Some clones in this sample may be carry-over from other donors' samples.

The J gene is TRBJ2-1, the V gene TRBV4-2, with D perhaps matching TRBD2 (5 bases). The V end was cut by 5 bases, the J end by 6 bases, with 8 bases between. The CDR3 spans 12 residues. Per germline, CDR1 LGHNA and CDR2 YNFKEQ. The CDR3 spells CASSAGGNEQFF. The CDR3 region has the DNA TGTGCCAGCAGCGCCGGAGGCAATGAGCAGTTCTTC.

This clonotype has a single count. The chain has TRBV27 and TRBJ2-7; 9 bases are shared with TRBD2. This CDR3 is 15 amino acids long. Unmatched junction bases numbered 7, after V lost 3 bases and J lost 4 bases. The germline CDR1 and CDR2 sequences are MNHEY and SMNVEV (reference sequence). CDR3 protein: CASSFAAGGGYEQYF. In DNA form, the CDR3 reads TGTGCCAGCAGTTTCGCCGCGGGGGGGGGATACGAGCAGTACTTC.

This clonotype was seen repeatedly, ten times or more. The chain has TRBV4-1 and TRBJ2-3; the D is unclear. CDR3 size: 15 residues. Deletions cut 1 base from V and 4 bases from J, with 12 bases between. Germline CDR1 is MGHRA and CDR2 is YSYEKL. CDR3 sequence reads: CASSQVGVSPDTQYF. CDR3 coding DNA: TGCGCCAGCAGCCAAGTCGGCGTGTCCCCAGATACGCAGTATTTT.

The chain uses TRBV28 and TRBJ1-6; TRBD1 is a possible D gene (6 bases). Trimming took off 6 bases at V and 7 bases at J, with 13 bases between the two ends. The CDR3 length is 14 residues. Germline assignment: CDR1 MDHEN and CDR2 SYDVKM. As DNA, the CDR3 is TGTGCCAGCAGCCTTATCACAGGGAATTCACCCCTCCACTTT. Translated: CASSLITGNSPLHF.

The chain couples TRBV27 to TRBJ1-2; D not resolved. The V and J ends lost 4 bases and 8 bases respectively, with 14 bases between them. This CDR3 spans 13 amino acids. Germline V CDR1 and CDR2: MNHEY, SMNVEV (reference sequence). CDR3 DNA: TGTGCCAGCAGTTCCCGGGAGAGATTCGGCTACACCTTC. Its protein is CASSSRERFGYTF.

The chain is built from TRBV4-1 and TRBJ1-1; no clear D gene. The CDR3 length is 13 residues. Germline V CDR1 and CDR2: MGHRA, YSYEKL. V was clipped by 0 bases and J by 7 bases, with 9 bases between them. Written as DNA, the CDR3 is TGCGCCAGCAGCCAAGATCCGGGAGGTGAAGCTTTCTTT. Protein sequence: CASSQDPGGEAFF.

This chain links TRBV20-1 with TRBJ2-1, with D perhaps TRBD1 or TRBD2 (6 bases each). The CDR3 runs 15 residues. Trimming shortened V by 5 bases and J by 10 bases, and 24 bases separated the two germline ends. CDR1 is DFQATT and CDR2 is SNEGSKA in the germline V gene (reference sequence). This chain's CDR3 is CSAPELGGGGREQFF. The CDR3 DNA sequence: TGCAGTGCTCCGGAGTTGGGGGGCGGAGGAAGGGAGCAGTTCTTC.

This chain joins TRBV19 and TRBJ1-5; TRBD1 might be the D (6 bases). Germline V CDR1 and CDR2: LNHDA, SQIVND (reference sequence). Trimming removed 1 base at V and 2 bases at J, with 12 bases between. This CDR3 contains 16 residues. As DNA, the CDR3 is TGTGCCAGTAGTATAGGGGGGCGGATCGGCAATCAGCCCCAGCATTTT. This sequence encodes CASSIGGRIGNQPQHF.

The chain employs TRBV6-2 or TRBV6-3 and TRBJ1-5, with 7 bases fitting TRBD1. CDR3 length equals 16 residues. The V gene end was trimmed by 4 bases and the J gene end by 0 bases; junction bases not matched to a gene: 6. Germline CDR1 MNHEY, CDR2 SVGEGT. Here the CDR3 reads CASSFPGQYSNQPQHF. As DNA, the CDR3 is TGTGCCAGCAGTTTTCCGGGACAGTATAGCAATCAGCCCCAGCATTTT.

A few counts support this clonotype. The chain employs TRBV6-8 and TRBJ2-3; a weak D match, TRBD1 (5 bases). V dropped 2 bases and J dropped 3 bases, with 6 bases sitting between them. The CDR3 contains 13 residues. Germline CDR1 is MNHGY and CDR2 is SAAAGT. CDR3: CASSYRGTDTQYF. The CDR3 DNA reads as TGTGCCAGCAGTTACAGGGGAACAGATACGCAGTATTTT.

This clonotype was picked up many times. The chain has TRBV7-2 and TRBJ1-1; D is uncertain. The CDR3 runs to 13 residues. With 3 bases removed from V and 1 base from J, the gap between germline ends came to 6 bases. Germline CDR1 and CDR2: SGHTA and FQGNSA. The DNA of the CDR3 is TGTGCCAGCAGCTTGGAGAAGAACACTGAAGCTTTCTTT. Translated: CASSLEKNTEAFF.

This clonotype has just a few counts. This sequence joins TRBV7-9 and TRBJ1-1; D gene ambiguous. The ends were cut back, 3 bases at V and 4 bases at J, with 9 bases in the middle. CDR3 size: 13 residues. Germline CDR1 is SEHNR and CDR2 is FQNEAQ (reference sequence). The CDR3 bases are TGTGCCAGCAGCTTCAGTCTTCGCACTGAAGCTTTCTTT. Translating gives CASSFSLRTEAFF.

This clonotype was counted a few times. CDR3 in amino acids: CASSEYAGTGTGELFF. CDR3 nucleotide sequence: TGTGCCAGCAGTGAATACGCAGGAACGGGGACCGGGGAGCTGTTTTTT. The genes are TRBV25-1 and TRBJ2-2; D might be TRBD2 (5 bases). Germline loops: CDR1 MGHDK, CDR2 SYGVNS. V was pared by 0 bases and J by 5 bases, with 13 bases between. The CDR3 totals 16 residues.

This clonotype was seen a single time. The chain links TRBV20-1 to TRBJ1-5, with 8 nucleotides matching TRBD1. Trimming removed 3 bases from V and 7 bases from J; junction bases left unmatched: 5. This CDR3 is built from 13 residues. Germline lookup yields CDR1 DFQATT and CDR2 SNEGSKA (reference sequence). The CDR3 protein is CSASPGGQQPQHF. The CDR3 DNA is TGCAGTGCTAGCCCAGGGGGCCAACAGCCCCAGCATTTT.

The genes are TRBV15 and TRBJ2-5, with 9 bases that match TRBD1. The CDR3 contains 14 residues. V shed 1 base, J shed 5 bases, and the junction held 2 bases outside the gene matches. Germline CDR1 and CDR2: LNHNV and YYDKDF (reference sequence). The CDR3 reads CATSRGGQGETQYF. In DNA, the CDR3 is TGTGCCACCAGCAGAGGAGGACAGGGGGAGACCCAGTACTTC.

CDR3 DNA sequence: TGTGCCAGCAGTTACGGACTAGCGGGGGCAAACATTCAGTACTTC. It specifies CASSYGLAGANIQYF. The chain recombines TRBV27 with TRBJ2-4; 13 nucleotides line up with TRBD2. The germline V gene encodes CDR1 MNHEY and CDR2 SMNVEV (reference sequence). This CDR3 region has 15 residues. The ends lost 4 bases at V and 6 bases at J; junction bases unmatched: 3.

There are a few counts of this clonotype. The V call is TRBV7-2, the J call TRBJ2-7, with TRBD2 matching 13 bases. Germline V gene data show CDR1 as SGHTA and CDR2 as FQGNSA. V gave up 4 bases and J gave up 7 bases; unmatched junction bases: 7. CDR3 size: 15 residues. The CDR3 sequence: CASSSLAGGPDEQYF. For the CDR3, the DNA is TGTGCCAGCAGCTCACTAGCGGGGGGGCCGGATGAGCAGTACTTC. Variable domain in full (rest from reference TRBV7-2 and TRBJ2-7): GAGVSQSPSNKVTEKGKDVELRCDPISGHTALYWYRQSLGQGLEFLIYFQGNSAPDKSGLPSDRFSAERTGGSVSTLTIQRTQQEDSAVYLCASSSLAGGPDEQYFGPGTRLTVT.

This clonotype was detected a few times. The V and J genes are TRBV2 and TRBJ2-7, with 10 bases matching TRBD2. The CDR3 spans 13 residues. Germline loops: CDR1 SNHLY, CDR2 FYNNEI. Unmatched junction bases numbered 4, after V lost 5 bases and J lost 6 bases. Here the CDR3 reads CASSSSGGLEQYF. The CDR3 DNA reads TGTGCCAGCAGTTCTAGCGGGGGTCTCGAGCAGTACTTC.

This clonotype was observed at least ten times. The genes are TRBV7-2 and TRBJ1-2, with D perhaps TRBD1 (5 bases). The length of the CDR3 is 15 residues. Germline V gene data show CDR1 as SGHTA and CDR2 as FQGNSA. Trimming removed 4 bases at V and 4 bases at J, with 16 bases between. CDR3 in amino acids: CASSSWDSSPYGYTF. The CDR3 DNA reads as TGTGCCAGCAGCTCGTGGGACTCCTCTCCCTATGGCTACACCTTC.

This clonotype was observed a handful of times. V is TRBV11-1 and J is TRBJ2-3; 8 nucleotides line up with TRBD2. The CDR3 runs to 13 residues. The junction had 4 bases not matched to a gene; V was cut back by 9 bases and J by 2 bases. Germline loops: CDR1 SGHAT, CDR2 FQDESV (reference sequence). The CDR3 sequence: CASSGETTDTQYF. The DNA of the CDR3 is TGTGCCAGTAGCGGGGAAACCACAGATACGCAGTATTTT.

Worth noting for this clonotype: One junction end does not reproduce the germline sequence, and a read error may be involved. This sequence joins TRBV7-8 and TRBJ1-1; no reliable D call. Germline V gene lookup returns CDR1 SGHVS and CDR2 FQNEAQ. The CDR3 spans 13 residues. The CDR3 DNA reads TGTGCCAGCAGCTTAGGTGTGAACACTGAATCTTTCTTT. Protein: CASSLGVNTESFF.